This T cell receptor beta chain appears in the sequencing data of a study of T cell responses to AZD1222 COVID-19 vaccine. Findings and limits, study-wide: Along spike, vaccine-associated CD4 TCRs were found throughout, with dominance at 160-218 and 743-854.

The J segment lost 6 bases and the V segment lost 8 bases, leaving 14 bases of the junction unmatched. The CDR3 extends over 15 amino acids. Looked up from germline, CDR1 is MNHEY and CDR2 is SVGAGI. In the case of this clone: Its target is unknown.

TCRdb's copy holds only in-frame clones and misses some; the assay was immunoSEQ multiplex PCR. The sample contains some 120,000 clones, around 90% of which appear only once. The sequencing here drew on peripheral blood, taken on day 0 of AZD1222 vaccination. The chain employs TRBV6-5 and TRBJ2-7; 9 bases are a match to TRBD2. This sequence was found in an adult in good health. CDR3 region: CASPPNAGGPAEQYF. As DNA, the CDR3 is TGTGCCAGCCCCCCCAATGCGGGAGGGCCCGCCGAGCAGTACTTC.